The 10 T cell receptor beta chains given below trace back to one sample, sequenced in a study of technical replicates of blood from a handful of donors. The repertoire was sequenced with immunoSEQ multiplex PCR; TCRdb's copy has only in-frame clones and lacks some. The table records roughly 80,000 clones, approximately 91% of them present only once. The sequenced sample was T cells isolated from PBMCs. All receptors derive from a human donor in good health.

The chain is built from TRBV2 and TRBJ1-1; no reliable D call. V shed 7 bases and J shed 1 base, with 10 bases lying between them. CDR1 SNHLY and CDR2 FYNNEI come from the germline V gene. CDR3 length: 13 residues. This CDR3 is CASTRRGNTEAFF. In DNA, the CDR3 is TGTGCCAGCACTCGCCGAGGGAACACTGAAGCTTTCTTT. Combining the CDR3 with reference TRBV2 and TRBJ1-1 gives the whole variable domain EPEVTQTPSHQVTQMGQEVILRCVPISNHLYFYWYRQILGQKVEFLVSFYNNEISEKSEIFDDQFSVERPDGSNFTLKIRSTKLEDSAMYFCASTRRGNTEAFFGQGTRLTVV.

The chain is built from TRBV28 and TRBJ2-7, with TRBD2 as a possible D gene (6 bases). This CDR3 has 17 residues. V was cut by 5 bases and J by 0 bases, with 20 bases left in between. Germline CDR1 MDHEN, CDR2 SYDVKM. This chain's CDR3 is CASSHPRFLEGSYEQYF. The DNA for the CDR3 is TGTGCCAGCAGTCATCCACGTTTCTTGGAGGGCTCCTACGAGCAGTACTTC.

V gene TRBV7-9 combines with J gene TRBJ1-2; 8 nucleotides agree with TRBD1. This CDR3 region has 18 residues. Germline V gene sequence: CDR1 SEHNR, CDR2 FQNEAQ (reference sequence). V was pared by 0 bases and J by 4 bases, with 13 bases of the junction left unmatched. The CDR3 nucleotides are TGTGCCAGCAGCTTAGCCGCATTGACAGGGGCTTACCCCTATGGCTACACCTTC. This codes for CASSLAALTGAYPYGYTF.

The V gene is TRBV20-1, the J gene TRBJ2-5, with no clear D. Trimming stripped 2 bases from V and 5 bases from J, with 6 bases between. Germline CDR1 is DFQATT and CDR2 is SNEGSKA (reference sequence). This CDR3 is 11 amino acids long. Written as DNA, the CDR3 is TGCAGTGCTAGATACGCGGAGACCCAGTACTTC. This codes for CSARYAETQYF.

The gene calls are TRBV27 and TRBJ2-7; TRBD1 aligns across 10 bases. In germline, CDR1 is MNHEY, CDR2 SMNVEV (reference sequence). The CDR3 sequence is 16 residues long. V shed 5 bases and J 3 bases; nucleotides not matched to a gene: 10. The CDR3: CASSPAGTGVNYEQYF. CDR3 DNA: TGTGCCAGCAGTCCCGCCGGGACAGGGGTAAACTACGAGCAGTACTTC.

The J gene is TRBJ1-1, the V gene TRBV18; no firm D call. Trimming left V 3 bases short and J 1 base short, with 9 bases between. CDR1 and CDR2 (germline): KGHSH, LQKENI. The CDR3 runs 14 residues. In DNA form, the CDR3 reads TGTGCCAGCTCACCCAACTCTCAGAACACTGAAGCTTTCTTT. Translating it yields CASSPNSQNTEAFF.

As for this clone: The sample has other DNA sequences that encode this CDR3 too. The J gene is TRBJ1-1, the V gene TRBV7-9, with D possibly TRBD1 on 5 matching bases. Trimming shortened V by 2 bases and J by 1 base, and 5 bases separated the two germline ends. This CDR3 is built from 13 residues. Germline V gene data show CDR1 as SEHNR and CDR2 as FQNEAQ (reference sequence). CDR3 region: CASSLTGNTEAFF. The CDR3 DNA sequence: TGTGCCAGCAGCTTAACAGGGAACACTGAAGCTTTCTTT.

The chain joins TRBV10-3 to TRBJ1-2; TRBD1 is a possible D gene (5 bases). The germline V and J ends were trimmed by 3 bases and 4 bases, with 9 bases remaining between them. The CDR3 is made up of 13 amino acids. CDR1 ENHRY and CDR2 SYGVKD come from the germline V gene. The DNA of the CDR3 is TGTGCCATCAGTGAAGACAGATCCTATGGCTACACCTTC. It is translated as CAISEDRSYGYTF.

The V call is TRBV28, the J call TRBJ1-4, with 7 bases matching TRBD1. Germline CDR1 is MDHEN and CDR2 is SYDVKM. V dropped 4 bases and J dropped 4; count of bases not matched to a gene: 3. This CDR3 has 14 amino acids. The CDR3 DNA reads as TGTGCCAGCAGTTACAGGGGTAGTAATGAAAAACTGTTTTTT. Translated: CASSYRGSNEKLFF. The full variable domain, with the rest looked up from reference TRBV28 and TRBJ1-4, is DVKVTQSSRYLVKRTGEKVFLECVQDMDHENMFWYRQDPGLGLRLIYFSYDVKMKEKGDIPEGYSVSREKKERFSLILESASTNQTSMYLCASSYRGSNEKLFFGSGTQLSVL.

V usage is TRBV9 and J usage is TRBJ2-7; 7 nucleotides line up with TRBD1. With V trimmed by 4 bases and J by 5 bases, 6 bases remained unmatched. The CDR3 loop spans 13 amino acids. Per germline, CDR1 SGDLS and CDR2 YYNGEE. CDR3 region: CASSRDSLNEQYF. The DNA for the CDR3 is TGTGCCAGCAGCCGGGACAGCCTTAACGAGCAGTACTTC. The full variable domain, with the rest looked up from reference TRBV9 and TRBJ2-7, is DSGVTQTPKHLITATGQRVTLRCSPRSGDLSVYWYQQSLDQGLQFLIQYYNGEERAKGNILERFSAQQFPDLHSELNLSSLELGDSALYFCASSRDSLNEQYFGPGTRLTVT.